These 27 T cell receptor beta chains came from one sample sequenced in a study of OX40 agonist ivuxolimab in advanced cancers. Receptor libraries were prepared by the immunoSEQ multiplex PCR assay. TCRdb mirrors the immuneACCESS table, restricted to in-frame sequences. Some clones are absent from its copies; in checked studies, under half trace to an unresolved V gene, and the reason for the others is unknown. Recorded for this sample are about 69,000 clones; about 89% of them occurred a single time. The top ten clonotypes cover less than 0.3% of the sample. Source: CD4+ or CD8+ T cells sorted from blood, taken in a trial of the OX40 agonist ivuxolimab. Every receptor here comes from an adult with an advanced solid tumor such as melanoma, head and neck, liver or kidney cancer.

The CDR3 sequence: CASSDGQFYGYTF. CDR3 DNA: TGTGCCAGCAGTGACGGACAGTTCTATGGCTACACCTTC. This chain uses TRBV6-6 with TRBJ1-2, with D possibly matching TRBD1 (6 bases). The V and J ends lost 5 bases and 4 bases respectively, with 11 bases between them. Germline V lookup: CDR1 MNHNY, CDR2 SVGAGI (reference sequence). The length of the CDR3 is 13 residues.

This chain uses TRBV7-9 with TRBJ2-1; D not certain. The V end lost 11 bases, the J end lost 5 bases, and 13 bases lay between the germline ends. The CDR3 spans 12 residues. CDR1 is SEHNR and CDR2 is FQNEAQ in the germline V gene (reference sequence). The CDR3 DNA reads as TGTGCCGGAAATCGAGTCGACAATGAGCAGTTCTTC. Its protein is CAGNRVDNEQFF.

This rearrangement joins TRBV19 to TRBJ2-1, with D possibly matching TRBD2 (6 bases). The V and J ends lost 9 bases and 3 bases respectively, with 15 bases between them. This CDR3 is built from 14 residues. Germline lookup yields CDR1 LNHDA and CDR2 SQIVND (reference sequence). CDR3 in DNA: TGTGCCAGCAGGAAGGAGGGCTTCTACAATGAGCAGTTCTTC. This sequence encodes CASRKEGFYNEQFF.

The rearrangement joins TRBV6-6 to TRBJ2-6; D gene uncertain. Germline assignment: CDR1 MNHNY and CDR2 SVGAGI (reference sequence). V was trimmed by 0 bases and J by 1 base, leaving 7 bases between them. The CDR3 runs 16 residues. The CDR3 DNA follows: TGTGCCAGCAGTTACTCGACCGGTTCTGGGGCCAACGTCCTGACTTTC. Translation: CASSYSTGSGANVLTF.

V gene TRBV15 combines with J gene TRBJ1-2, with D uncertain. V was shortened by 4 bases and J by 2 bases, with 14 bases between the two germline ends. The CDR3 covers 15 residues. Germline CDR1 is LNHNV and CDR2 is YYDKDF (reference sequence). The CDR3: CATSTGSTRNYGYTF. In DNA form, the CDR3 reads TGTGCCACCAGCACCGGATCAACAAGAAACTATGGCTACACCTTC.

The V call is TRBV5-6, the J call TRBJ2-4; D perhaps matches TRBD1 (5 bases). Germline CDR1 SGHDT, CDR2 YYEEEE. The V gene lost 1 base and the J gene lost 6 bases, with 8 bases spanning the gap. This CDR3 has 13 amino acids. CDR3 in amino acids: CASSLQGANIQYF. CDR3 nucleotides: TGTGCCAGCAGCTTGCAGGGCGCAAACATTCAGTACTTC.

The rearrangement uses TRBV7-9 and TRBJ2-5; D is perhaps TRBD1 (5 bases). Germline-derived CDR1 and CDR2 are SEHNR and FQNEAQ (reference sequence). The CDR3 is made up of 12 amino acids. Trimming removed 7 bases at V and 1 base at J, with 7 bases between. DNA for the CDR3: TGTGCCAGCAACAGGATCCAAGAGACCCAGTACTTC. Translated, it gives CASNRIQETQYF.

CDR3 sequence reads: CATSRDRGASTDTQYF. The CDR3 DNA reads as TGTGCCACCAGCAGAGATAGGGGGGCTAGCACAGATACGCAGTATTTT. The chain couples TRBV15 to TRBJ2-3; D assignment may be TRBD1 or TRBD2 (6 bases each). From germline, CDR1 is LNHNV and CDR2 YYDKDF (reference sequence). The CDR3 has 16 amino acids. The V and J ends lost 0 bases and 0 bases respectively, with 10 bases between them.

The rearrangement joins TRBV27 to TRBJ2-1, with 9 bases lining up with TRBD2. CDR3 size: 15 residues. Germline assignment: CDR1 MNHEY and CDR2 SMNVEV (reference sequence). The ends lost 3 bases at V and 7 bases at J; junction bases unmatched: 7. CDR3 loop: CASSFLAGVDNEQFF. In nucleotides, the CDR3 is TGTGCCAGCAGTTTCTTAGCGGGAGTCGATAATGAGCAGTTCTTC.

The gene calls are TRBV28 and TRBJ2-7; D remains unclear. Germline values: CDR1 MDHEN, CDR2 SYDVKM. The CDR3 runs 16 residues. V dropped 6 bases and J dropped 2 bases, with 20 bases sitting between them. The CDR3, as DNA: TGTGCCAGCAGAGGACCGGGCAGGCATACTACCTACGAGCAGTACTTC. This sequence encodes CASRGPGRHTTYEQYF.

This clone was counted a single time. In DNA, the CDR3 is TGTGCCAGCAGCACCCCTTCGGGGACCCCTGGCAATACGCAGTATTTT. It codes for CASSTPSGTPGNTQYF. The chain uses TRBV5-6 and TRBJ2-3, with D perhaps matching TRBD1 or TRBD2 (5 bases each). Deletions cut 4 bases from V and 7 bases from J, with 22 bases between. The CDR3 sequence is 16 residues long. Germline loops: CDR1 SGHDT, CDR2 YYEEEE.

The chain recombines TRBV19 with TRBJ2-5; D perhaps matches TRBD2 (7 bases). Germline loops: CDR1 LNHDA, CDR2 SQIVND (reference sequence). This CDR3 has 14 amino acids. Trimming removed 3 bases from V and 5 bases from J, with 13 bases in between. The CDR3 nucleotides read TGTGCCAGTAGTATCGGGGGGCCCTCGGAGACCCAGTACTTC. Translated: CASSIGGPSETQYF.

This chain uses TRBV6-6 with TRBJ2-7; 12 bases match TRBD2. Germline V lookup: CDR1 MNHNY, CDR2 SVGAGI (reference sequence). This CDR3 contains 14 residues. Unmatched junction bases numbered 2, after V lost 4 bases and J lost 4 bases. In DNA form, the CDR3 reads TGTGCCAGCAGTTTCACTAGCGGGAGGTACGAGCAGTACTTC. As protein: CASSFTSGRYEQYF.

This sequence joins TRBV28 and TRBJ2-7, with 7 positions matching TRBD1. Losses at the gene ends were 5 bases for V and 6 bases for J; bases not matched to a gene: 10. The CDR3 loop spans 14 amino acids. The germline V gene encodes CDR1 MDHEN and CDR2 SYDVKM. The CDR3 nucleotides read TGTGCCAGCAGTCCGATGCCAGGGGGATCCGAGCAGTACTTC. It codes for CASSPMPGGSEQYF.

The CDR3 DNA sequence: TGTGCCAGCAGTGAGAAACCCAGACTAGCAAGTAAGGCCGGGGAGCTGTTTTTT. Amino acid sequence: CASSEKPRLASKAGELFF. The chain employs TRBV2 and TRBJ2-2; 7 bases are a match to TRBD2. Germline V gene lookup returns CDR1 SNHLY and CDR2 FYNNEI. This CDR3 is 18 amino acids long. Losses at the gene ends were 3 bases for V and 6 bases for J; bases not matched to a gene: 16. Variable domain in full (rest from reference TRBV2 and TRBJ2-2): EPEVTQTPSHQVTQMGQEVILRCVPISNHLYFYWYRQILGQKVEFLVSFYNNEISEKSEIFDDQFSVERPDGSNFTLKIRSTKLEDSAMYFCASSEKPRLASKAGELFFGEGSRLTVL.

This clone was found once. This chain joins TRBV5-4 and TRBJ1-2; possible D gene TRBD1, 6 bases. The CDR3 has 13 residues. Germline CDR1 and CDR2: SGHNT and YYREEE (reference sequence). V was shortened by 4 bases and J by 4 bases, with 11 bases between the two germline ends. The CDR3 DNA sequence: TGTGCCAGCAGCGCGAACAGGGCCTATGGCTACACCTTC. Translation: CASSANRAYGYTF.

The DNA of the CDR3 is TGTGCCAGCAGCTTAGATACGCTTTTAGAGACCCAGTACTTC. Translating gives CASSLDTLLETQYF. The chain joins TRBV7-9 to TRBJ2-5; D unclear. The CDR3 extends over 14 amino acids. Germline-derived CDR1 and CDR2 are SEHNR and FQNEAQ (reference sequence). Trimming removed 1 base at V and 4 bases at J, with 10 bases between.

V and J are TRBV5-4 and TRBJ2-2; the match to TRBD1 covers 7 bases. Germline CDR1 reads SGHNT; CDR2 reads YYREEE (reference sequence). With 0 bases clipped from V and 2 bases from J, the junction kept 1 base outside the gene matches. The CDR3 runs to 15 residues. In DNA, the CDR3 is TGTGCCAGCAGCTTGGGGGACAGAAACACCGGGGAGCTGTTTTTT. It is translated as CASSLGDRNTGELFF.

The chain recombines TRBV28 with TRBJ1-2; 8 nucleotides line up with TRBD1. CDR3 length: 16 amino acids. Looked up from germline, CDR1 is MDHEN and CDR2 is SYDVKM. The J segment lost 4 bases and the V segment lost 6 bases, leaving 13 bases of the junction unmatched. In DNA, the CDR3 is TGTGCCAGCAGCCAAACCCTTGCCGGGACAGGCTATGGCTACACCTTC. Protein: CASSQTLAGTGYGYTF.

V usage is TRBV28 and J usage is TRBJ1-5; D is perhaps TRBD1 (5 bases). Trimming removed 6 bases at V and 11 bases at J, with 20 bases between. The germline V gene has CDR1 MDHEN and CDR2 SYDVKM. This CDR3 is 14 amino acids long. The CDR3 is CASRPVGLLGAQHF. The CDR3, as DNA: TGTGCCAGCAGGCCCGTAGGACTCCTAGGGGCCCAGCATTTT.

This sequence joins TRBV5-1 and TRBJ2-7; TRBD1 agrees at 8 bases. Germline V gene lookup returns CDR1 SGHRS and CDR2 YFSETQ. This CDR3 has 16 residues. Trimming cost V 0 bases and J 2 bases; bases outside gene matches: 7. This chain's CDR3 is CASSLAYDRGPYEQYF. The CDR3 region has the DNA TGCGCCAGCAGCTTGGCTTACGACAGGGGACCCTACGAGCAGTACTTC.

The chain carries TRBV7-3 and TRBJ2-5; 10 bases map to TRBD2. After removal of 5 bases from V and 4 bases from J, the junction contained 10 bases not matched to a gene. The CDR3 totals 16 residues. Germline V gene lookup returns CDR1 SGHTA and CDR2 FQGTGA. The CDR3 region is CASSQTSGSAGETQYF. CDR3 sequence (DNA): TGTGCCAGCAGCCAGACTAGCGGGTCTGCAGGAGAGACCCAGTACTTC. The full variable domain, rest sourced from reference TRBV7-3 and TRBJ2-5, is GAGVSQTPSNKVTEKGKYVELRCDPISGHTALYWYRQSLGQGPEFLIYFQGTGAADDSGLPNDRFFAVRPEGSVSTLKIQRTERGDSAVYLCASSQTSGSAGETQYFGPGTRLLVL.

CDR3 sequence: CASGRSPLHF. CDR3 DNA sequence: TGTGCCAGCGGCCGGTCACCCCTCCACTTT. This chain uses TRBV28 with TRBJ1-6; D unclear. V lost 8 bases, J lost 10 bases, and 6 bases lay in between. This CDR3 has 10 amino acids. CDR1 is MDHEN, CDR2 SYDVKM, per germline. Supplemented by reference TRBV28 and TRBJ1-6, the full variable domain reads DVKVTQSSRYLVKRTGEKVFLECVQDMDHENMFWYRQDPGLGLRLIYFSYDVKMKEKGDIPEGYSVSREKKERFSLILESASTNQTSMYLCASGRSPLHFGNGTRLTVT.

The CDR3 protein is CASRTGAAEMNTEAFF. The CDR3 coding sequence is TGTGCCAGTAGAACAGGGGCGGCGGAGATGAACACTGAAGCTTTCTTT. The chain combines TRBV19 with TRBJ1-1; 7 bases line up with TRBD1. CDR1 and CDR2 (germline): LNHDA, SQIVND (reference sequence). This CDR3 has 16 residues. V dropped 6 bases and J dropped 0; count of bases not matched to a gene: 10.

The chain combines TRBV10-3 with TRBJ1-2, with D maybe TRBD1 (5 bases). The germline V gene encodes CDR1 ENHRY and CDR2 SYGVKD. This CDR3 is built from 13 residues. The V gene lost 10 bases and the J gene lost 4 bases, with 16 bases spanning the gap. CDR3 residues: CASRQSGGYGYTF. In DNA form, the CDR3 reads TGTGCCAGCAGGCAGTCGGGGGGCTATGGCTACACCTTC.

The sample holds one count of this clone. The gene calls are TRBV5-1 and TRBJ1-4; no firm D call. The germline V and J ends were trimmed by 0 bases and 7 bases, with 7 bases remaining between them. The CDR3 is made up of 13 amino acids. The germline V gene has CDR1 SGHRS and CDR2 YFSETQ. CDR3 bases: TGCGCCAGCAGCTTGGCGGGTCGTGAAAAACTGTTTTTT. This encodes CASSLAGREKLFF.

The chain links TRBV6-1 to TRBJ2-4, with D possibly called TRBD1 or TRBD2 (5 bases each). The V gene lost 8 bases and the J gene lost 8 bases, with 22 bases spanning the gap. Germline V gene lookup returns CDR1 MNHNS and CDR2 SASEGT. The CDR3 is 15 residues long. CDR3 DNA: TGTGCCAGCGCTCCCCGGGGCGCAAGGTCGGACATTCAGTACTTC. Protein product: CASAPRGARSDIQYF.